The present T cell receptor (beta chain) was sequenced within a study of identical twins. Trimming cost V 2 bases and J 6 bases; bases outside gene matches: 5. The CDR3 loop spans 15 amino acids. Unique molecular identifiers were in the cDNA, with template-switch universal primer binding. TCRdb fed the 5' RACE reads into MiXCR, producing one record per CDR3 protein. The table lists some 900,000 distinct CDR3 sequences, 9% to 15% of them singletons. The data were also submitted as part of a second study, on yellow fever vaccine responses in identical twins. That study reports: A vaccine T cell response that seemed partly convergent and partly personalized was reported in twins.

The V gene is TRBV12-3 or TRBV12-4, the J gene TRBJ2-2; the match to TRBD2 covers 8 bases. The specimen sequenced was PBMCs. This sequence was found in a young woman in good health. The CDR3: CASSLSSGKSGELFF. The CDR3 bases are TGTGCCAGCAGTTTAAGTAGCGGGAAATCCGGGGAGCTGTTTTTT.